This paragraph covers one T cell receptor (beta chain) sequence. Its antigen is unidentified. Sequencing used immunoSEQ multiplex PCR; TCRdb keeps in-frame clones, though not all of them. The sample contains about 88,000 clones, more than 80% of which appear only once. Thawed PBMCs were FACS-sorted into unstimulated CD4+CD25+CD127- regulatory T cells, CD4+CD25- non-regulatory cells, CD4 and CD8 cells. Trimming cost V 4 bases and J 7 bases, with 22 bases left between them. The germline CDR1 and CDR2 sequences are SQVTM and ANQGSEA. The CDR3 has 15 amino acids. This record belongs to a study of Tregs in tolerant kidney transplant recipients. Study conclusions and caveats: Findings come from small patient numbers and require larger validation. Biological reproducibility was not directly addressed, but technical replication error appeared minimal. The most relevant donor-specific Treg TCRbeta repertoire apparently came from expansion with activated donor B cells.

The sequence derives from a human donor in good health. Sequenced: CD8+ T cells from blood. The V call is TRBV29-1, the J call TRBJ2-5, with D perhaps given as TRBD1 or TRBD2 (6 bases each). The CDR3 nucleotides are TGCAGCGTTGGAGGCCGGGAGAGGGGGGTGGGGACCCAGTACTTC. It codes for CSVGGRERGVGTQYF.